Listed below are T cell receptor beta chains from one sample, sequenced in a study of Ad26.COV2.S vaccination and SARS-CoV-2 variants. The protocol was immunoSEQ multiplex PCR, while the TCRdb copy is restricted to in-frame clones and leaves out a portion. This table has 400,000 to 450,000 clones, roughly 90% appearing once. The material was peripheral blood, obtained in a trial of Ad26.COV2.S vaccine versus placebo. The receptors originated from a person aged 18-65 years who received the Ad26.COV2.S COVID-19 vaccine or a placebo. Each CDR3 is given with its conserved first and last residue. A D gene is named only where the DNA matches it firmly. Clone size is given for some rows only: seen once, a few or many times, or a class if the clone is expanded.

CDR3 length,D gene,V gene,J gene,clone size,CDR3 protein,CDR3 DNA
15,TRBD1,TRBV27,TRBJ2-7,NA,CASSPQGAPLYEQYF,TGTGCCAGCAGCCCCCAGGGGGCACCCCTCTACGAGCAGTACTTC
12,NA,TRBV10-3,TRBJ2-1,NA,CASHGSYNEQFF,TGTGCCTCCCATGGGTCCTACAATGAGCAGTTCTTC
16,NA,TRBV18,TRBJ2-2,NA,CASSPPGGRPTGELFF,TGTGCCAGCTCACCACCTGGAGGGAGGCCCACCGGGGAGCTGTTTTTT
17,NA,TRBV9,TRBJ2-3,NA,CASSVGSPSRHTDTQYF,TGTGCCAGCAGCGTAGGCTCACCGAGCAGACACACAGATACGCAGTATTTT
11,NA,TRBV20-1,TRBJ1-4,NA,CSAPYNEKLFF,TGCAGTGCCCCCTATAATGAAAAACTGTTTTTT
15,NA,TRBV7-6,TRBJ1-5,NA,CASSLRTGGGQPQHF,TGTGCCAGCAGCCTTAGGACGGGAGGGGGACAGCCCCAGCATTTT
15,NA,TRBV7-7,TRBJ2-2,NA,CASSLNSQNTGELFF,TGTGCTAGCAGCTTAAATAGCCAGAACACCGGGGAGCTGTTTTTT
17,TRBD2,TRBV7-8,TRBJ2-3,NA,CASSLGGLAGSTDTQYF,TGTGCCAGCAGCTTAGGGGGACTAGCGGGAAGTACAGATACGCAGTATTTT
13,NA,TRBV7-3,TRBJ2-3,NA,CASSFGPADTQYF,TGTGCCAGCAGCTTCGGGCCCGCAGATACGCAGTATTTT
12,TRBD1,TRBV18,TRBJ1-2,once,CASSPGQNGYTF,TGTGCCAGCTCACCGGGACAGAACGGCTACACCTTC
16,NA,TRBV27,TRBJ2-7,NA,CASSLGPEQGVYEQYF,TGTGCCAGCAGTTTAGGCCCGGAACAGGGCGTATACGAGCAGTACTTC
14,NA,TRBV18,TRBJ2-7,NA,CASSPSGVIYEQYF,TGTGCCAGCTCACCCTCAGGGGTGATCTACGAGCAGTACTTC
15,TRBD1,TRBV13,TRBJ2-7,NA,CASSLGGQGAYEQYF,TGTGCCAGCAGCTTAGGGGGACAGGGGGCGTACGAGCAGTACTTC
16,TRBD2,TRBV27,TRBJ2-3,NA,CASRLGLAGGPDTQYF,TGTGCCAGCAGGTTAGGGCTAGCGGGAGGGCCCGATACGCAGTATTTT
13,TRBD2,TRBV10-3,TRBJ2-7,few,CANKREGLYEQYF,TGTGCCAACAAGCGGGAGGGCCTCTACGAGCAGTACTTC
14,NA,TRBV10-1,TRBJ2-7,once,CASSESRRAYEQYF,TGCGCCAGCAGTGAGTCAAGGAGAGCCTACGAGCAGTACTTC
12,NA,TRBV16,TRBJ1-1,NA,CASSQGGRVPFF,TGTGCCAGCAGCCAAGGTGGCAGGGTGCCTTTCTTT
15,TRBD1,TRBV19,TRBJ2-7,NA,CASSSGTGAGYEQYF,TGTGCCAGTAGTAGCGGGACAGGGGCTGGTTACGAGCAGTACTTC
18,NA,TRBV7-2,TRBJ2-6,NA,CASSLGSGRHSGANVLTF,TGTGCCAGCAGCTTAGGAAGTGGCAGGCACTCTGGGGCCAACGTCCTGACTTTC
15,NA,TRBV4-1,TRBJ2-7,NA,CASSAGQTNSYEQYF,TGCGCCAGCAGCGCGGGACAGACAAACTCCTACGAGCAGTACTTC
13,TRBD1,TRBV19,TRBJ2-1,NA,CASSMGQGDEQFF,TGTGCCAGTAGTATGGGTCAGGGGGATGAGCAGTTCTTC
16,NA,TRBV18,TRBJ1-1,NA,CASSPGQGQVNTEAFF,TGTGCCAGCTCACCAGGGCAGGGGCAGGTGAACACTGAAGCTTTCTTT
20,TRBD2,TRBV30,TRBJ2-1,NA,CAWSLQVWTSGKNPYNEQFF,TGTGCCTGGAGTCTTCAAGTGTGGACTAGCGGAAAGAACCCCTACAATGAGCAGTTCTTC
17,TRBD2,TRBV27,TRBJ2-3,NA,CASSFSMGGRETDTQYF,TGTGCCAGCAGTTTCAGCATGGGGGGGAGGGAGACAGATACGCAGTATTTT
15,TRBD1,TRBV5-5,TRBJ1-4,NA,CASSLGAGGSEKLFF,TGTGCCAGCAGCTTGGGGGCAGGGGGTTCTGAAAAACTGTTTTTT
13,NA,TRBV2,TRBJ2-1,NA,CASSEAGTLRRFF,TGTGCCAGCAGTGAAGCAGGGACCCTTAGGCGGTTCTTC
15,NA,TRBV6-5,TRBJ2-7,NA,CASSYRAGTSYEQYF,TGTGCCAGCAGTTACCGCGCAGGGACCTCCTACGAGCAGTACTTC
14,NA,TRBV19,TRBJ2-2,NA,CASSFFRVGGELFF,TGTGCCAGTAGTTTTTTCAGGGTTGGCGGGGAGCTGTTTTTT
10,NA,TRBV29-1,TRBJ2-7,NA,CSVGEDEQYF,TGCAGCGTAGGTGAGGACGAGCAGTACTTC
17,NA,TRBV15,TRBJ2-1,once,CATSRDSRVAGYNEQFF,TGTGCCACCAGCAGAGATTCTCGAGTAGCTGGCTACAATGAGCAGTTCTTC
14,NA,TRBV5-1,TRBJ2-1,NA,CASSLHLANNEQFF,TGCGCCAGCAGCTTGCATCTGGCCAACAATGAGCAGTTCTTC
16,TRBD1,TRBV5-4,TRBJ2-3,NA,CASSDPGRGRGDTQYF,TGTGCCAGCAGCGACCCTGGCAGGGGGCGCGGAGATACGCAGTATTTT
17,NA,TRBV19,TRBJ1-2,once,CASSISHGGGTKGAYTF,TGTGCCAGTAGTATTAGTCATGGCGGAGGGACCAAAGGAGCCTACACCTTC
13,NA,TRBV9,TRBJ1-4,NA,CASSVDPKEKLFF,TGTGCCAGCAGCGTGGACCCGAAGGAAAAACTGTTTTTT
16,TRBD2,TRBV28,TRBJ2-2,NA,CASSLGSAGGTGELFF,TGTGCCAGCAGTTTAGGGTCGGCGGGAGGTACCGGGGAGCTGTTTTTT
12,NA,TRBV25-1,TRBJ1-1,NA,CASSESRLRAFF,TGTGCCAGCAGTGAATCCAGGCTCCGAGCTTTCTTT
16,TRBD2,TRBV7-8,TRBJ2-2,NA,CASSKLAGGGTGELFF,TGTGCCAGCAGCAAGTTAGCGGGAGGTGGGACCGGGGAGCTGTTTTTT
13,NA,TRBV6-5,TRBJ2-7,NA,CASSESGTYEQYF,TGTGCCAGCAGCGAGAGCGGCACCTACGAGCAGTACTTC
14,NA,TRBV6-5,TRBJ2-1,NA,CASSYSHKYNEQFF,TGTGCCAGCAGTTACTCGCACAAGTACAATGAGCAGTTCTTC
12,TRBD1,TRBV7-9,TRBJ1-1,NA,CASSDDDREAFF,TGTGCCAGCAGCGACGACGACAGGGAGGCTTTCTTT
16,TRBD1,TRBV18,TRBJ2-2,NA,CASSPQGTVNTGELFF,TGTGCCAGCTCACCCCAAGGGACAGTTAACACCGGGGAGCTGTTTTTT
16,NA,TRBV7-8,TRBJ2-6,NA,CASSSVPHSGANVLTF,TGTGCCAGCAGCTCGGTCCCCCACTCTGGGGCCAACGTCCTGACTTTC
14,NA,TRBV7-8,TRBJ2-7,NA,CASSPLTSSYEQYF,TGTGCCAGCAGCCCATTAACCAGCTCCTACGAGCAGTACTTC
14,NA,TRBV5-6,TRBJ1-3,NA,CASSGTSSGNTIYF,TGTGCCAGCAGCGGGACAAGCTCTGGAAACACCATATATTTT
16,TRBD2,TRBV11-2,TRBJ2-1,NA,CASSLDLTSGRYEQFF,TGTGCCAGCAGCTTAGATCTGACTAGCGGGAGATATGAGCAGTTCTTC